By its share, the clone carrying this T cell receptor (beta chain) is medium-sized. What it recognizes is unknown. The germline gives CDR1 SNHLY, CDR2 FYNNEI. The CDR3 runs 13 residues. V was pared by 6 bases and J by 7 bases, with 13 bases between. The sample belongs to a study of T cell responses to AZD1222 COVID-19 vaccine. Broader study findings: Across spike, vaccine-associated CD4 TCRs were found, dominant at 160-218 and 743-854. In all cases, repertoires were sampled only after the peak T cell response. Most donors were white British, females outnumbered males, and clonal diversity was possibly underestimated. Only a handful of AZD1222 recipients tested seropositive at baseline.

Produced via immunoSEQ multiplex PCR; TCRdb's table is partial and in-frame only. Here the sample spans 100,000 to 150,000 clones, 75% to 85% being singletons. The sequencing here drew on peripheral blood, taken 28 days after the second dose of the MenACWY control vaccine. The TCR comes from an adult who received the MenACWY meningococcal vaccine as a control. The chain combines TRBV2 with TRBJ1-5; a possible D gene is TRBD1 (6 bases). The CDR3: CASSGQLFQPQHF. The CDR3 DNA reads as TGTGCCAGCAGCGGACAGTTATTCCAGCCCCAGCATTTT.